This TCR beta chain was identified in a study of cytomegalovirus exposure and HLA in healthy donors. Overall study findings and caveats: The classifier reportedly diagnosed cytomegalovirus status with high specificity and sensitivity. A list of 150 to 200 TCR beta chains associated with cytomegalovirus was given.

This clone has just a few counts. The target antigen is unknown. Germline CDR1 and CDR2: LGHNA and YSLEER. V was shortened by 0 bases and J by 0 bases, with 12 bases between the two germline ends. This CDR3 contains 17 residues. From the 120-subject validation cohort, which was separate from the approximately 700-subject first cohort, the donors were drawn. Produced via immunoSEQ multiplex PCR; TCRdb's table is partial and in-frame only. The table has fewer than 200,000 clones, 75% to 90% seen once. The V gene is TRBV4-3, the J gene TRBJ2-1, with a weak D call TRBD2 (5 bases). Sequenced sample: PBMCs. The TCR comes from a woman between 18 and 29 years old in good health and CMV-seronegative. CDR3 sequence reads: CASSQEGGPSSYNEQFF. CDR3 bases: TGCGCCAGCAGCCAAGAAGGCGGGCCTAGCTCCTACAATGAGCAGTTCTTC.